The source of this T cell receptor beta chain is a study of cytomegalovirus exposure and HLA in healthy donors. Study-wide points: In a later analysis, around 18,000 TCR beta sequences were associated with HLA alleles at 0.05 false discovery rate.

Germline V gene lookup returns CDR1 SGHKS and CDR2 YYEKEE (reference sequence). Trimming took 3 bases from V and 7 from J; bases not matched to a gene: 4. The CDR3 covers 14 residues. As to this clone: Antigen: not known.

The study ran its PCR with 60 Vbeta and 13 Jbeta primers. Data came from immunoSEQ multiplex PCR; TCRdb stores just in-frame clones and leaves some out. The sample has over 85,000 clones; approximately 7.7% are singletons. This sequence originates from a man aged 50 to 59 in good health and CMV-seronegative. Sequencing was carried out using PBMCs. The chain recombines TRBV5-5 with TRBJ1-6, with 7 bases fitting TRBD1. In DNA, the CDR3 is TGTGCCAGCAGCTGGGACAGCGGGAATTCACCCCTCCACTTT. This gives the protein CASSWDSGNSPLHF. The full variable domain, rest sourced from reference TRBV5-5 and TRBJ1-6, is DAGVTQSPTHLIKTRGQQVTLRCSPISGHKSVSWYQQVLGQGPQFIFQYYEKEERGRGNFPDRFSARQFPNYSSELNVNALLLGDSALYLCASSWDSGNSPLHFGNGTRLTVT.